This T cell receptor beta chain was documented in a study of T cell repertoires in cytomegalovirus infection (dated 2019 in TCRdb). A note on the overall study: Because public TCR beta signatures pointed to carriage of CMV infection together with the matching HLA type, the HLA type of each donor mattered for the analysis.

The sequencer listed for this sample is Illumina HiSeq 1500. In TCRdb, the public reads were trimmed at Q25 with fastp and aligned with MiXCR, with productive beta chains retained. All rows with the same CDR3 protein become a single entry with the most common DNA and genes. Across this sample there are some 250,000 distinct CDR3 sequences, with roughly 10% seen only once. Of the sample, about 16% is held by the ten largest clones. The V end gives up 7 bases and the J end 2 bases, leaving 8 bases in the junction not matched to a gene. Via the germline V gene (reference sequence), CDR1 is GTSNPN and CDR2 SVGIG. From its first to its last residue, the CDR3 has 13 amino acids. The DNA shown is the 39-base CDR3, in frame from base 1. Overall results and qualifications from the work: The ex vivo response was dominated by HLA-C-restricted CMV-specific TCR beta clonotypes, which also provided the single most frequent clonotype in two of eight donors. In both this cohort and an independent approximately 400-donor cohort, the cumulative frequency of public TCR beta family members distinguished carriers of CMV infection plus the relevant HLA type.

Comment on this clonotype: There is no known antigen for this receptor. The conserved closing phenylalanine or tryptophan is absent in this CDR3, likely reflecting a read error.

The chain is encoded by TRBV30 joined to TRBJ2-7, with 7 bases aligning to TRBD1. The sample comprised PBMCs. The TCR was taken from a human donor in good health (CMV status not recorded). Some clones in this sample may be carry-over from other donors' samples. The DNA reads TGTGCCTTTGCCGGGACAGTTCCCTACGAGCAGTACCTC. Its protein is CAFAGTVPYEQYL.